The 16 T cell receptor beta chains presented below share a single source sample, sequenced in a study of control samples from healthy donors and cancer patients. The table came from immunoSEQ multiplex PCR; TCRdb's copy has only in-frame clones and leaves some out. The data show about 160,000 clones, approximately 94% seen once. The material sequenced was blood. All receptors come from a woman in her thirties or forties in good health.

This clone appeared a few times. The genes are TRBV7-2 and TRBJ1-3; D gene unclear. This CDR3 contains 14 residues. The V gene lost 5 bases and the J gene lost 4 bases, with 12 bases spanning the gap. The germline V gene has CDR1 SGHTA and CDR2 FQGNSA. CDR3 in amino acids: CASSVPPIGNTIYF. The CDR3 DNA follows: TGTGCCAGCAGCGTACCTCCTATCGGAAACACCATATATTTT.

This rearrangement joins TRBV15 to TRBJ1-4; D is unresolved. The V end was cut by 5 bases, the J end by 4 bases, with 11 bases between. The V gene's germline CDR1 is LNHNV and CDR2 YYDKDF (reference sequence). This CDR3 is built from 14 residues. The CDR3 DNA sequence: TGTGCCACCAGCTACGACAACTATAATGAAAAACTGTTTTTT. Translated: CATSYDNYNEKLFF.

Here the CDR3 DNA reads TGTGCCAGCAGCTTAGGCAGAATCCCCAAAAGCTCCTACAATGAGCAGTTCTTC. Its translation: CASSLGRIPKSSYNEQFF. The rearrangement joins TRBV7-9 to TRBJ2-1; D unclear. The germline V gene has CDR1 SEHNR and CDR2 FQNEAQ (reference sequence). Trimming removed 1 base at V and 0 bases at J, with 16 bases between. The CDR3 is made up of 18 amino acids.

The chain is built from TRBV19 and TRBJ1-1; D perhaps matches TRBD1 (5 bases). V lost 8 bases and J lost 0, with 13 bases in between. Germline lookup yields CDR1 LNHDA and CDR2 SQIVND (reference sequence). The CDR3 has 14 amino acids. CDR3 DNA sequence: TGTGCCAGTGGACCCGGGACGGTGAACACTGAAGCTTTCTTT. Its translation is CASGPGTVNTEAFF.

The chain combines TRBV7-9 with TRBJ1-4, with D possibly matching TRBD1 (6 bases). CDR3 length: 15 residues. Per the germline V gene, CDR1 is SEHNR and CDR2 is FQNEAQ (reference sequence). V lost 5 bases and J lost 8, with 18 bases in between. The CDR3 sequence is CASSHRQVAEEKLFF. The CDR3 region has the DNA TGTGCCAGCAGCCACCGACAGGTTGCGGAAGAAAAACTGTTTTTT.

This clone was observed once. The chain links TRBV29-1 to TRBJ1-4; D is ambiguous. V lost 5 bases and J 0 bases, leaving 7 bases between the germline ends. CDR3 size: 13 residues. In germline, CDR1 is SQVTM, CDR2 ANQGSEA. CDR3 DNA: TGCAGCGTTACAGCTACAACTAATGAAAAACTGTTTTTT. Amino acid sequence: CSVTATTNEKLFF.

J is TRBJ2-7 and V is TRBV19; D not resolved. CDR1 is LNHDA and CDR2 is SQIVND in the germline V gene (reference sequence). The V and J ends lost 0 bases and 3 bases respectively, with 9 bases between them. This CDR3 has 14 amino acids. DNA for the CDR3: TGTGCCAGTAGTATAGATCAGGCGAGCTACGAGCAGTACTTC. It is translated as CASSIDQASYEQYF.

V is TRBV15 and J is TRBJ2-7; unclear D gene. V lost 0 bases, J lost 3 bases, and 9 bases lay in between. This CDR3 has 14 amino acids. In germline, CDR1 is LNHNV, CDR2 YYDKDF (reference sequence). CDR3 protein: CATSRDRANYEQYF. CDR3 nucleotide sequence: TGTGCCACCAGCAGAGATAGGGCTAACTACGAGCAGTACTTC.

This chain joins TRBV7-2 and TRBJ1-6; the D is unclear. V was clipped by 1 base and J by 9 bases, with 16 bases between them. The germline gives CDR1 SGHTA, CDR2 FQGNSA. CDR3 length equals 16 residues. This CDR3 is CASSLELARSGSPLHF. CDR3 DNA sequence: TGTGCCAGCAGCTTAGAGTTAGCGAGGTCTGGTTCACCCCTCCACTTT. The whole variable domain, remainder taken from reference TRBV7-2 and TRBJ1-6, is GAGVSQSPSNKVTEKGKDVELRCDPISGHTALYWYRQSLGQGLEFLIYFQGNSAPDKSGLPSDRFSAERTGGSVSTLTIQRTQQEDSAVYLCASSLELARSGSPLHFGNGTRLTVT.

The chain carries TRBV7-3 and TRBJ2-5, with D possibly called TRBD1 or TRBD2 (5 bases each). The V gene lost 4 bases and the J gene lost 5 bases, with 17 bases spanning the gap. The CDR3 covers 15 residues. The germline V gene encodes CDR1 SGHTA and CDR2 FQGTGA. CDR3 sequence: CASSSTGTGRETQYF. The DNA of the CDR3 is TGTGCCAGCAGCTCCACCGGGACCGGTCGGGAGACCCAGTACTTC.

The rearrangement uses TRBV10-3 and TRBJ1-3; weak D call: TRBD1 (6 bases). Trimming took 6 bases from V and 2 from J, leaving 17 bases between them. This CDR3 spans 16 amino acids. Germline V gives CDR1 ENHRY, CDR2 SYGVKD. CDR3 loop: CAIRGNRDTPGNTIYF. As DNA, the CDR3 is TGTGCCATCAGGGGGAACAGGGACACCCCTGGAAACACCATATATTTT.

The genes are TRBV7-8 and TRBJ2-2, with 7 bases matching TRBD1. The CDR3 totals 19 residues. Losses at the gene ends were 5 bases for V and 1 base for J; bases not matched to a gene: 16. Per germline, CDR1 SGHVS and CDR2 FQNEAQ. The CDR3 sequence is CASSLYYAPAGGNTGELFF. CDR3 DNA sequence: TGTGCCAGCAGCCTGTATTATGCCCCGGCAGGGGGGAACACCGGGGAGCTGTTTTTT.

J is TRBJ1-2 and V is TRBV27; D perhaps matches TRBD1 (6 bases). Germline V gene data show CDR1 as MNHEY and CDR2 as SMNVEV (reference sequence). The CDR3 consists of 15 residues. Trimming left V 3 bases short and J 6 bases short, with 17 bases between. The CDR3 DNA reads TGTGCCAGCAGTTTTAGTGGAAAGGGGGGAAATGGCTACACCTTC. Protein: CASSFSGKGGNGYTF.

The gene calls are TRBV7-2 and TRBJ1-3, with D perhaps matching TRBD1 (5 bases). Trimming pared 5 bases from V and 4 bases from J, leaving 27 bases between. The CDR3 is 19 residues long. The germline gives CDR1 SGHTA, CDR2 FQGNSA. CDR3 in amino acids: CASSPNYLYSGRVGNTIYF. The CDR3 DNA sequence: TGTGCCAGCAGCCCCAACTACCTTTATTCGGGCAGGGTAGGAAACACCATATATTTT.

The count of this clone is one. This chain connects TRBV27 to TRBJ1-1; D possibly corresponds to TRBD1 (5 bases). Trimming shortened V by 2 bases and J by 3 bases, and 10 bases separated the two germline ends. Germline V gene lookup returns CDR1 MNHEY and CDR2 SMNVEV (reference sequence). The CDR3 length is 14 residues. CDR3 DNA sequence: TGTGCCAGCAGTTTAAGGGGCTGGTACACTGAAGCTTTCTTT. Its protein product is CASSLRGWYTEAFF.

The chain has TRBV10-3 and TRBJ2-2; TRBD1 matches at 10 bases. Germline V gene sequence: CDR1 ENHRY, CDR2 SYGVKD. V lost 0 bases and J lost 3; bases outside the gene matches: 4. This CDR3 comprises 17 residues. The CDR3 here is CAISESTGGVDTGELFF. CDR3 bases: TGTGCCATCAGTGAGTCGACAGGGGGCGTGGACACCGGGGAGCTGTTTTTT.